The 27 T cell receptor beta chains listed next were all sequenced from one sample in a study of a mutant IDH1 vaccine in newly diagnosed glioma. Generated by immunoSEQ multiplex PCR, the TCRdb table keeps only in-frame clones and is missing some. The table lists around 100,000 clones, nearly 90% of them singletons, with 0.77% in the top ten. The time point here: week 47, end of study. It was 300 ug of mutant IDH1 20-mer peptide that made up each vaccine dose, given with topical imiquimod. Their antigens remain unidentified. This specimen consisted of PBMCs, obtained from a glioma patient whose treatment included an IDH1 peptide vaccine. These receptors all stem from a woman aged 45-59 years with glioma.

The genes are TRBV11-1 and TRBJ2-6, with TRBD2 as a possible D gene (7 bases). Germline V gene data show CDR1 as SGHAT and CDR2 as FQDESV (reference sequence). This CDR3 is 16 amino acids long. Trimming removed 4 bases at V and 3 bases at J, with 13 bases between. CDR3 DNA sequence: TGTGCCAGCAGCTCTAGGGGGGGCGATGGGGCCAACGTCCTGACTTTC. This gives the protein CASSSRGGDGANVLTF.

The chain carries TRBV7-2 and TRBJ1-1; 9 bases agree with TRBD1. From germline, CDR1 is SGHTA and CDR2 FQGNSA. The CDR3 has 13 residues. Germline trimming cut 2 bases from V and 8 bases from J; bases unmatched to any gene: 3. The CDR3 DNA follows: TGTGCCAGCAGCTTAAACAGGGGGCAGGAAGCTTTCTTT. It is translated as CASSLNRGQEAFF.

The table lists this clone with a count of one. CDR3 protein: CASSAQQGSGEQFF. The CDR3 DNA follows: TGTGCCAGCAGCGCCCAACAGGGTTCGGGTGAGCAGTTCTTC. The rearrangement uses TRBV7-9 and TRBJ2-1; tentative D call: TRBD1 (6 bases). V was cut by 5 bases and J by 9 bases, with 17 bases left in between. CDR3 length: 14 amino acids. From germline, CDR1 is SEHNR and CDR2 FQNEAQ (reference sequence).

The chain has TRBV19 and TRBJ1-3; 8 bases fit TRBD1. CDR1 is LNHDA, CDR2 SQIVND, per germline (reference sequence). The CDR3 contains 15 residues. J gave up 0 bases and V 11 bases, and 9 bases lay outside the gene matches. The CDR3 loop reads CAVTTGAFSGNTIYF. CDR3 coding DNA: TGTGCCGTAACGACAGGGGCCTTCTCTGGAAACACCATATATTTT.

The count of this clone is one. The chain employs TRBV7-2 and TRBJ1-5; 7 nucleotides agree with TRBD1. The CDR3 runs 19 residues. Germline V gene lookup returns CDR1 SGHTA and CDR2 FQGNSA. Germline trimming cut 4 bases from V and 2 bases from J; bases unmatched to any gene: 17. This CDR3 reads CASSSSGQPRTLGNQPQHF. The CDR3 DNA sequence: TGTGCCAGCAGCTCATCGGGACAGCCGCGGACACTGGGCAATCAGCCCCAGCATTTT.

The CDR3 here is CASSIPGIGAQHF. The CDR3 DNA is TGTGCCAGTAGTATACCAGGGATTGGGGCCCAGCATTTT. The chain combines TRBV19 with TRBJ1-5; D is perhaps TRBD1 (5 bases). Trimming removed 2 bases from V and 11 bases from J, with 13 bases in between. CDR3 size: 13 residues. Germline V gene lookup returns CDR1 LNHDA and CDR2 SQIVND (reference sequence).

The V gene is TRBV7-9, the J gene TRBJ1-1; TRBD1 matches at 9 bases. Germline CDR1 reads SEHNR; CDR2 reads FQNEAQ (reference sequence). The CDR3 loop spans 14 amino acids. The junction had 6 bases not matched to a gene; V was cut back by 6 bases and J by 4 bases. The DNA for the CDR3 is TGTGCCAGCAGGCGGAACAGGGGGCCCACTGAAGCTTTCTTT. Protein product: CASRRNRGPTEAFF.

J is TRBJ2-1 and V is TRBV6-6; 8 nucleotides line up with TRBD2. Germline loops: CDR1 MNHNY, CDR2 SVGAGI (reference sequence). This CDR3 spans 13 amino acids. J lost 9 bases, V lost 5 bases, and 6 bases had no gene match. The CDR3 bases are TGTGCCAGCAGTACCGCGGGAGGAGTTGAGCAGTTCTTC. Its translation is CASSTAGGVEQFF.

The rearrangement uses TRBV28 and TRBJ2-5, with D unresolved. Trimming removed 5 bases at V and 2 bases at J, with 9 bases between. The CDR3 totals 13 residues. Per the germline V gene, CDR1 is MDHEN and CDR2 is SYDVKM. The CDR3, as DNA: TGTGCCAGCAGTCCCTCAGGACAAGAGACCCAGTACTTC. Its protein is CASSPSGQETQYF.

Here the CDR3 reads CATSRDQGGRSEQYF. CDR3 sequence (DNA): TGTGCCACCAGCAGAGATCAGGGTGGTAGAAGCGAGCAGTACTTC. V and J are TRBV15 and TRBJ2-7; weak D call: TRBD1 (5 bases). V was cut by 0 bases and J by 6 bases, with 15 bases left in between. CDR1 is LNHNV, CDR2 YYDKDF, per germline (reference sequence). This CDR3 contains 15 residues.

The chain uses TRBV28 and TRBJ2-1; 8 bases align to TRBD2. The CDR3 sequence is 16 residues long. Germline loops: CDR1 MDHEN, CDR2 SYDVKM. V lost 3 bases and J lost 1; bases outside the gene matches: 5. The CDR3 loop reads CASSFAGTRSYNEQFF. As DNA, the CDR3 is TGTGCCAGCAGTTTCGCCGGGACTAGATCCTACAATGAGCAGTTCTTC.

The rearrangement joins TRBV5-1 to TRBJ1-2, with 7 bases matching TRBD1. With V trimmed by 2 bases and J by 2 bases, 6 bases remained unmatched. Germline V gene data show CDR1 as SGHRS and CDR2 as YFSETQ. The CDR3 is 15 residues long. The DNA for the CDR3 is TGCGCCAGCAGCTTACGACAGGGTATGAACTATGGCTACACCTTC. Encoded protein: CASSLRQGMNYGYTF.

The rearrangement links TRBV4-2 to TRBJ2-1; no clear D gene. Germline V gene sequence: CDR1 LGHNA, CDR2 YNFKEQ. The V gene lost 4 bases and the J gene lost 9 bases, with 10 bases spanning the gap. The CDR3 spans 12 residues. In DNA form, the CDR3 reads TGTGCCAGCAGCCCCCCGGCGCGTGAGCAGTTCTTC. Translated: CASSPPAREQFF.

This clone was seen a few times. The CDR3 region is CASSFGQGPEAFF. CDR3 nucleotide sequence: TGTGCCAGTAGTTTCGGACAGGGGCCCGAAGCTTTCTTT. This sequence joins TRBV19 and TRBJ1-1, with 9 bases identical to TRBD1. Per the germline V gene, CDR1 is LNHDA and CDR2 is SQIVND (reference sequence). There are 13 residues in the CDR3. Unmatched junction bases numbered 6, after V lost 5 bases and J lost 8 bases.

V usage is TRBV5-5 and J usage is TRBJ2-7; TRBD2 matches 12 bases. V was clipped by 3 bases and J by 9 bases; unmatched bases: 10. The V gene's germline CDR1 is SGHKS and CDR2 YYEKEE (reference sequence). The CDR3 has 15 residues. This CDR3 is CASSSGLAGPEGQYF. CDR3 bases: TGTGCCAGCAGCTCCGGACTAGCGGGGCCCGAGGGGCAGTACTTC. Looking up the rest from reference TRBV5-5 and TRBJ2-7 gives the full variable domain: DAGVTQSPTHLIKTRGQQVTLRCSPISGHKSVSWYQQVLGQGPQFIFQYYEKEERGRGNFPDRFSARQFPNYSSELNVNALLLGDSALYLCASSSGLAGPEGQYFGPGTRLTVT.

A single count supports this clone. The chain carries TRBV6-1 and TRBJ2-5, with D possibly matching TRBD2 (5 bases). Trimming left V 3 bases short and J 5 bases short, with 10 bases between. The CDR3 spans 13 residues. CDR1 and CDR2 (germline): MNHNS, SASEGT. CDR3 sequence reads: CASSDGLLETQYF. The CDR3 coding sequence is TGTGCCAGCAGTGACGGACTGTTGGAGACCCAGTACTTC.

The V gene is TRBV4-1, the J gene TRBJ2-1, with 10 bases aligning to TRBD2. The ends lost 0 bases at V and 8 bases at J; junction bases unmatched: 10. This CDR3 comprises 17 residues. CDR1 MGHRA and CDR2 YSYEKL come from the germline V gene. CDR3 region: CASSQDKASGSRHEQFF. CDR3 nucleotides: TGCGCCAGCAGCCAAGATAAGGCTAGCGGGAGTCGCCATGAGCAGTTCTTC.

The J gene is TRBJ2-1, the V gene TRBV18; 13 bases match TRBD2. The V and J ends lost 1 base and 4 bases, in that order; junction bases with no gene match: 13. Germline CDR1 reads KGHSH; CDR2 reads LQKENI. The CDR3 extends over 20 amino acids. The CDR3 protein is CASSPLGPGTSGTGYNEQFF. CDR3 nucleotide sequence: TGTGCCAGCTCACCACTGGGTCCCGGGACTAGCGGGACAGGGTACAATGAGCAGTTCTTC.

This clone was detected once. The chain combines TRBV30 with TRBJ2-1; 10 nucleotides match TRBD1. Per germline, CDR1 GTSNPN and CDR2 SVGIG (reference sequence). The J segment lost 0 bases and the V segment lost 7 bases, leaving 6 bases of the junction unmatched. This CDR3 is 15 amino acids long. The CDR3 nucleotides read TGTGCCTTGACCGGGACAGGGGCCTCCTACAATGAGCAGTTCTTC. This translates into CALTGTGASYNEQFF.

The chain employs TRBV7-8 and TRBJ1-1; 8 bases are a match to TRBD1. V shed 3 bases, J shed 1 base, and the junction held 10 bases outside the gene matches. In germline, CDR1 is SGHVS, CDR2 FQNEAQ. CDR3 length equals 17 residues. The CDR3 coding sequence is TGTGCCAGCAGCTTTTTACTAGGGGACAGGTGGAACACTGAAGCTTTCTTT. Translated: CASSFLLGDRWNTEAFF.

The V and J genes are TRBV18 and TRBJ2-1; a possible D gene is TRBD2 (6 bases). The germline CDR1 and CDR2 sequences are KGHSH and LQKENI. The CDR3 is 12 residues long. With 5 bases removed from V and 9 bases from J, the gap between germline ends came to 11 bases. In nucleotides, the CDR3 is TGTGCCAGCTCATCGACTAGGCTTGAGCAGTTCTTC. It encodes CASSSTRLEQFF. The complete variable domain, with remaining parts taken from reference TRBV18 and TRBJ2-1, reads NAGVMQNPRHLVRRRGQEARLRCSPMKGHSHVYWYRQLPEEGLKFMVYLQKENIIDESGMPKERFSAEFPKEGPSILRIQQVVRGDSAAYFCASSSTRLEQFFGPGTRLTVL.

V gene TRBV10-3 combines with J gene TRBJ2-3; a weak D match, TRBD1 (6 bases). Germline V gene sequence: CDR1 ENHRY, CDR2 SYGVKD. V was clipped by 5 bases and J by 2 bases, with 14 bases between them. This CDR3 has 15 amino acids. The CDR3 here is CAISKDSYFTDTQYF. The CDR3 DNA is TGTGCCATCAGTAAGGACAGCTACTTCACAGATACGCAGTATTTT.

The rearrangement links TRBV4-1 to TRBJ2-5; D may be TRBD1 (6 bases). The DNA matches TRBJ2-7 better at its end, which makes the J call doubtful. Per germline, CDR1 MGHRA and CDR2 YSYEKL. This CDR3 is 13 amino acids long. CDR3 protein: CASSVSQGYEQYF. The CDR3 coding sequence is TGCGCCAGCAGCGTCTCACAGGGCTACGAGCAGTACTTC.

The chain combines TRBV6-5 with TRBJ2-5; 7 bases line up with TRBD1. Per germline, CDR1 MNHEY and CDR2 SVGAGI. V lost 10 bases and J lost 1; bases outside the gene matches: 3. The CDR3 is 12 amino acids. DNA of the CDR3: TGTGCCACACGACAGGGCCAAGAGACCCAGTACTTC. Its protein is CATRQGQETQYF.

CDR3 sequence reads: CASSPSGPLAHEQYF. The CDR3 DNA follows: TGTGCCAGCTCACCCTCGGGGCCCCTTGCCCACGAGCAGTACTTC. This chain links TRBV18 with TRBJ2-7, with D perhaps TRBD1 or TRBD2 (5 bases each). The V gene's germline CDR1 is KGHSH and CDR2 LQKENI. V lost 3 bases and J lost 5, with 17 bases in between. The CDR3 loop spans 15 amino acids.

The chain joins TRBV14 to TRBJ2-1; tentatively, D is TRBD2 (6 bases). V was cut by 4 bases and J by 4 bases, with 11 bases left in between. The CDR3 runs 14 residues. Germline V gene sequence: CDR1 SGHDN, CDR2 FVKESK. The CDR3 DNA is TGTGCCAGCAGCCGGGGGGTTGAATACAATGAGCAGTTCTTC. This encodes CASSRGVEYNEQFF.

The rearrangement uses TRBV28 and TRBJ1-4; D might be TRBD1 (5 bases). CDR1 and CDR2 (germline): MDHEN, SYDVKM. This CDR3 is built from 13 residues. The V gene lost 8 bases and the J gene lost 7 bases, with 14 bases spanning the gap. The CDR3, as DNA: TGTGCCAGCGTTCCAGACAGCCGTGAAAAACTGTTTTTT. Protein sequence: CASVPDSREKLFF.